A selection of T cell receptor beta chains follows, all from one sample in a study of T cell responses to AZD1222 COVID-19 vaccine. TCRdb's table, derived via immunoSEQ multiplex PCR, lists solely in-frame clones and lacks some. The sample holds approximately 92,000 clones, under 95% seen once. This specimen was peripheral blood, taken on day 0 of AZD1222 vaccination. These TCRs come from an adult in good health. The CDR3 runs from the conserved cysteine through the conserved F or W. D genes are given only for firm matches. Size is omitted from some rows. Given values are once, few, many or a class for expanded clones.

TGTGCCAGCAGTTTTGGTCTGGTGAACACTGAAGCTTTCTTT	CASSFGLVNTEAFF	TRBV6-5	TRBJ1-1	NA	NA
TGTGCCACCAGTGTCGCCGACAGGGACGCCGGGGAGCTGTTTTTT	CATSVADRDAGELFF	TRBV24-1	TRBJ2-2	TRBD1	NA
TGTGCCAGCAGTCGAGGAGGGTTGGGCACAGATACGCAGTATTTT	CASSRGGLGTDTQYF	TRBV5-4	TRBJ2-3	NA	few
TGTGCCAGCAGTACGGGACTCAGCTCCTACGAGCAGTACTTC	CASSTGLSSYEQYF	TRBV2	TRBJ2-7	NA	NA
TGTGCCATCAGGCCGCAACCGGGAGGGACAAGGTCGGGCGAGCAGTACTTC	CAIRPQPGGTRSGEQYF	TRBV10-3	TRBJ2-7	TRBD2	NA
TGCGCCAGCAGCTTACCCCTCTACAATGAGCAGTTCTTC	CASSLPLYNEQFF	TRBV5-1	TRBJ2-1	NA	NA
TGTGCCAGTAGTATTCAGGCATTTCAAGAGACCCAGTACTTC	CASSIQAFQETQYF	TRBV19	TRBJ2-5	NA	NA
TGTGCCAGCCGGGCTGAACCTAGCTACAATGAGCAGTTCTTC	CASRAEPSYNEQFF	TRBV2	TRBJ2-1	NA	NA
TGTGCCAGCTCACCACTTGTAATCGGCAGGGGTCGGGAAGAGACCCAGTACTTC	CASSPLVIGRGREETQYF	TRBV18	TRBJ2-5	NA	NA
TGTGTCAGCAGTTACTCACTCGCCCATAGCAATCAGCCCCAGCATTTT	CVSSYSLAHSNQPQHF	TRBV6-2/TRBV6-3	TRBJ1-5	NA	NA
TGTGCCAGCAGCCTTAGGATTCGCAGCCCTGAAGCTTTCTTT	CASSLRIRSPEAFF	TRBV7-2	TRBJ1-1	NA	NA
TGTGCCAGCAGCTCTAGTCTGGGGGGCACCCACAATGAGCAGTTCTTC	CASSSSLGGTHNEQFF	TRBV11-3	TRBJ2-1	NA	NA
TGTGCCAGCAGCTTAGATCGAAGGGGGCGGGGTGAGACCCAGTACTTC	CASSLDRRGRGETQYF	TRBV11-2	TRBJ2-5	NA	NA
TGTGCCAGCAGCCAAGATACGAGGAGGCAGCCCCAGCATTTT	CASSQDTRRQPQHF	TRBV3-1/TRBV3-2	TRBJ1-5	NA	NA
TGCGCCAGCAGCTTGGTAGGGGGCGGCTCCTACGAGCAGTACTTC	CASSLVGGGSYEQYF	TRBV5-1	TRBJ2-7	TRBD1	NA
TGTGCCAGCAGCACAGGACAGTCGTATGGCTACACCTTC	CASSTGQSYGYTF	TRBV13	TRBJ1-2	NA	NA
TGTGCCAGCAGCCCCGGGGCGGCCCGAGCCCAGTACTTC	CASSPGAARAQYF	TRBV3-1/TRBV3-2	TRBJ2-5	NA	NA
TGTGCCAGTAGTACAGAGGCGACTCAGCCCCAGCATTTT	CASSTEATQPQHF	TRBV19	TRBJ1-5	NA	once
TGTGCCAGCACAAAGGTAACAAACATTCAGTACTTC	CASTKVTNIQYF	TRBV21-1	TRBJ2-4	NA	NA
TGTGCCAGCTCACCACCGACAGGAAACACTGAAGCTTTCTTT	CASSPPTGNTEAFF	TRBV18	TRBJ1-1	NA	NA